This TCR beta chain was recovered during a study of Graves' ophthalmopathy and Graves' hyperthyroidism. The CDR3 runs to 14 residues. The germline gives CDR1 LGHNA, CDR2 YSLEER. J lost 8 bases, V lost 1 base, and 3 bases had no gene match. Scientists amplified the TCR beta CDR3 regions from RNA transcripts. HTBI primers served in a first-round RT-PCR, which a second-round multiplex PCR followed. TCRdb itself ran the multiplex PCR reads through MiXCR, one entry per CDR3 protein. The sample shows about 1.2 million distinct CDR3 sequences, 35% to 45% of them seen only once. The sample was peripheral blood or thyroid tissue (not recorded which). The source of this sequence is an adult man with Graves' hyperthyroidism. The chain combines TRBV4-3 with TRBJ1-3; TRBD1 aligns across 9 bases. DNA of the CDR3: TGCGCCAGCAGCCAAGGCGGACAGGGGTACACCATATATTTT. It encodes CASSQGGQGYTIYF.